A single sample is the source of the 11 T cell receptor beta chains below, sequenced in a study of response to subunit inactivated influenza vaccine. TCRdb recomputed calls from the RT-PCR reads with MiXCR, one row per CDR3 protein. The data show roughly 460,000 distinct CDR3 sequences, 10% to 11% seen once. This sample comprised PBMCs from blood, obtained roughly 48 days after vaccination. Receptors were obtained from a man aged 45-60 years who received an inactivated influenza vaccine.

This clonotype was observed a handful of times. This sequence joins TRBV15 and TRBJ2-5; perhaps TRBD2 as D (5 bases). CDR1 is LNHNV and CDR2 is YYDKDF in the germline V gene (reference sequence). V was trimmed by 0 bases and J by 4 bases, leaving 12 bases between them. This CDR3 is 15 amino acids long. In nucleotides, the CDR3 is TGTGCCACCAGCAGAGATAGGAGGCGGTTAGAGACCCAGTACTTC. Protein: CATSRDRRRLETQYF. Looking up the rest from reference TRBV15 and TRBJ2-5 gives the full variable domain: DAMVIQNPRYQVTQFGKPVTLSCSQTLNHNVMYWYQQKSSQAPKLLFHYYDKDFNNEADTPDNFQSRRPNTSFCFLDIRSPGLGDTAMYLCATSRDRRRLETQYFGPGTRLLVL.

This clonotype was counted at least ten times. The J gene is TRBJ1-1, the V gene TRBV6-5, with D uncertain. Germline CDR1 reads MNHEY; CDR2 reads SVGAGI. This CDR3 contains 16 residues. V was pared by 0 bases and J by 0 bases, with 11 bases between. DNA for the CDR3: TGTGCCAGCAGTTACTCGATCGGGGTGATGAACACTGAAGCTTTCTTT. Protein: CASSYSIGVMNTEAFF.

The gene calls are TRBV29-1 and TRBJ1-1, with D maybe TRBD1 (6 bases). The ends were cut back, 5 bases at V and 5 bases at J, with 9 bases in the middle. Per the germline V gene, CDR1 is SQVTM and CDR2 is ANQGSEA. The length of the CDR3 is 11 residues. CDR3 bases: TGCAGCGTTTTAGGGGGGACTGAAGCTTTCTTT. It yields the protein CSVLGGTEAFF.

As for this clonotype: A much larger clone sits a single nucleotide away, making a read error possible. CDR3 nucleotides: TGTGCGGGGGGTTCTAGCGCAGATACGCAGTATTTT. Protein product: CAGGSSADTQYF. V gene TRBV12-3 or TRBV12-4 combines with J gene TRBJ2-3; D is perhaps TRBD2 (6 bases). The CDR3 has 12 amino acids.

The rearrangement joins TRBV28 to TRBJ2-2; a weak D match, TRBD2 (5 bases). CDR3 length equals 14 residues. Germline loops: CDR1 MDHEN, CDR2 SYDVKM. V was cut by 6 bases and J by 3 bases, with 11 bases left in between. The CDR3 coding sequence is TGTGCCAGCAGGAGGACTCCCTACACCGGGGAGCTGTTTTTT. It encodes CASRRTPYTGELFF.

This clonotype was counted only a few times. The chain employs TRBV29-1 and TRBJ2-7; no firm D call. This CDR3 has 15 amino acids. V lost 2 bases and J 1 base, leaving 15 bases between the germline ends. Germline CDR1 and CDR2: SQVTM and ANQGSEA. The CDR3 nucleotides are TGCAGCGTTGAATTCCCCTATTCCGGGTCCTACGAGCAGTACTTC. Translation: CSVEFPYSGSYEQYF.

Only a few counts were recorded for this clonotype. The chain links TRBV5-6 to TRBJ1-5, with 10 bases lining up with TRBD1. The CDR3 spans 16 residues. The ends lost 4 bases at V and 7 bases at J; junction bases unmatched: 11. CDR1 is SGHDT, CDR2 YYEEEE, per germline. The DNA of the CDR3 is TGTGCCAGCAGCCAATCGACAGGGGGCAGAGTACAGCCCCAGCATTTT. It codes for CASSQSTGGRVQPQHF.

The chain links TRBV5-1 to TRBJ2-7, with 9 bases that match TRBD1. CDR1 is SGHRS, CDR2 YFSETQ, per germline. V shed 4 bases and J 3 bases; nucleotides not matched to a gene: 11. This CDR3 is 16 amino acids long. CDR3 nucleotide sequence: TGCGCCAGCAGCCCGGGGGACAGGGTCACCCTCTACGAGCAGTACTTC. As protein: CASSPGDRVTLYEQYF.

The table lists this clonotype with many counts. This chain links TRBV27 with TRBJ2-1; D call uncertain. Trimming took 6 bases from V and 6 from J, leaving 18 bases between them. The CDR3 length is 15 residues. Germline V gene lookup returns CDR1 MNHEY and CDR2 SMNVEV (reference sequence). The CDR3 nucleotides read TGTGCCAGCAGCTCTACATTGATGGCTCCCAATGAGCAGTTCTTC. Its protein is CASSSTLMAPNEQFF.

This clonotype was seen ten or more times. The chain combines TRBV7-2 with TRBJ2-7; D remains ambiguous. Trimming removed 0 bases from V and 3 bases from J, with 15 bases in between. Germline loops: CDR1 SGHTA, CDR2 FQGNSA. The CDR3 covers 16 residues. The DNA for the CDR3 is TGTGCCAGCAGCTTAGCGGGCCAGAAAGGGAACTACGAGCAGTACTTC. Amino acids: CASSLAGQKGNYEQYF.

This clonotype was seen a handful of times. This chain uses TRBV4-1 with TRBJ2-1, with D possibly TRBD2 on 5 matching bases. V gave up 4 bases and J gave up 0 bases, with 10 bases separating them. Germline V lookup: CDR1 MGHRA, CDR2 YSYEKL. The CDR3 consists of 15 residues. CDR3 DNA sequence: TGCGCCAGCAGCCCCGGGGAGAGCTCCTACAATGAGCAGTTCTTC. It yields the protein CASSPGESSYNEQFF.